The rows below give T cell receptor beta chains drawn from one sample of a study of OX40 agonist ivuxolimab in advanced cancers. Generated by immunoSEQ multiplex PCR, the TCRdb table keeps only in-frame clones and is missing some. The sample carries approximately 47,000 clones, around 86% recorded once. This specimen was CD4+ or CD8+ T cells sorted from blood, taken in a trial of the OX40 agonist ivuxolimab. Receptors were obtained from an adult with an advanced solid tumor such as melanoma, head and neck, liver or kidney cancer. Both conserved end residues are part of each CDR3. The D gene is left open where the match is weak. Clone size, where shown, is once, few, many, or a class for clones that have expanded.

d_call	clone_size	j_call	v_call	cdr3_nt	cdr3_aa
NA	NA	TRBJ1-2	TRBV11-2	TGTGCCAGCAACGACGGAGGCTATGGCTACACCTTC	CASNDGGYGYTF
TRBD1	NA	TRBJ1-5	TRBV27	TGTGCCAGCCATGGGACAGGGGGCAATCAGCCCCAGCATTTT	CASHGTGGNQPQHF
NA	NA	TRBJ1-1	TRBV7-9	TGTGCCAGCACCGTGATAAAGGGCACTGAAGCTTTCTTT	CASTVIKGTEAFF
NA	few	TRBJ2-7	TRBV6-1	TGTGCCAGCAGCGGGACTGTGGGAATAGTCTACGAGCAGTACTTC	CASSGTVGIVYEQYF
TRBD1	NA	TRBJ2-1	TRBV28	TGTGCCAGCAGCCCAGGGACAGGGGGAAGGAACAATGAGCAGTTCTTC	CASSPGTGGRNNEQFF
NA	NA	TRBJ1-1	TRBV5-1	TGTGCCAGCAGCTTGGGGCACCTGAACACTGAAGCTTTCTTT	CASSLGHLNTEAFF
TRBD1	once	TRBJ2-1	TRBV6-1	TGTGCCAGCAGGGTGGACAGGGCCTCTCGGTTGTTCTTC	CASRVDRASRLFF
TRBD2	NA	TRBJ2-1	TRBV10-3	TGTGCCATCAGTGAGCCTAGCGGGAGGGGTGAGCAGTTCTTC	CAISEPSGRGEQFF
TRBD2	NA	TRBJ2-5	TRBV5-1	TGCGCCAGCAGCTTGGCAGCGGGAGGGCTACAAGAGACCCAGTACTTC	CASSLAAGGLQETQYF
NA	NA	TRBJ1-1	TRBV19	TGTGCCAGTAGTATGGGATTGAACACTGAAGCTTTCTTT	CASSMGLNTEAFF
NA	NA	TRBJ1-2	TRBV7-9	TGTGCCAGCAGCTTAGCTGCCGGTGCTAACTATGGCTACACCTTC	CASSLAAGANYGYTF
TRBD1	NA	TRBJ2-3	TRBV9	TGTGCCAGCAGCGTAGTAACAGGGGCTACAGATACGCAGTATTTT	CASSVVTGATDTQYF
NA	NA	TRBJ2-1	TRBV29-1	TGCAGCGTTGAGGAGGGGTTCTCCTACAATGAGCAGTTCTTC	CSVEEGFSYNEQFF
NA	NA	TRBJ1-3	TRBV5-4	TGTGCCAGCAGTTCTACTCGGGGAGATGGAAACACCATATATTTT	CASSSTRGDGNTIYF
TRBD1	NA	TRBJ1-1	TRBV10-2	TGCGCCACCAAGACAGGGAGGGGAACTGAAGCTTTCTTT	CATKTGRGTEAFF
NA	NA	TRBJ1-5	TRBV6-5	TGTGCCAGCAGTTTTCGAAGAGGCAATCAGCCCCAGCATTTT	CASSFRRGNQPQHF
TRBD1	NA	TRBJ1-1	TRBV5-1	TGCGCCAGCAGCTCAGTGTCGGGACAGGCGAACACTGAAGCTTTCTTT	CASSSVSGQANTEAFF
TRBD1	once	TRBJ1-1	TRBV11-2	TGTGCCAGCAGCCCCGGACAGGGAAGAGGTACTGAAGCTTTCTTT	CASSPGQGRGTEAFF
NA	NA	TRBJ1-6	TRBV10-3	TGTGCCATCAGTGAGGTTGCGGGCGGTTCACCCCTCCACTTT	CAISEVAGGSPLHF
NA	NA	TRBJ2-3	TRBV6-5	TGTGCCAGCAGTCGGACGCGAGTTACAGATACGCAGTATTTT	CASSRTRVTDTQYF
NA	NA	TRBJ2-7	TRBV2	TGTGCCAGCAGGGCACTAGGAGGCTCCTACGAGCAGTACTTC	CASRALGGSYEQYF
TRBD2	NA	TRBJ2-5	TRBV19	TGTGCCAGTAAAGGAGCGGGAGAGCTGACCCAGTACTTC	CASKGAGELTQYF
TRBD1	NA	TRBJ1-4	TRBV7-2	TGTGCCAGCAGCGTCCCAGGGGGAACTGGGGAAAAACTGTTTTTT	CASSVPGGTGEKLFF
NA	once	TRBJ1-4	TRBV5-1	TGCGCCAGCAGCGGGGACACTAATGAAAAACTGTTTTTT	CASSGDTNEKLFF
NA	NA	TRBJ1-4	TRBV6-1	TGTGCCAGCCACACAGCAACTAATGAAAAACTGTTTTTT	CASHTATNEKLFF
TRBD2	NA	TRBJ2-2	TRBV10-1	TGCGCCAGCAGCACCGGACTAGCGGGGGGCCGGGCCGGGGAGCTGTTTTTT	CASSTGLAGGRAGELFF
NA	NA	TRBJ1-1	TRBV7-2	TGTGCCAGCAGCCGGATGTCCTTCTTGGCTTTCTTT	CASSRMSFLAFF
NA	NA	TRBJ1-2	TRBV6-5	TGTGCCAGCAGTCAGGCAGGGTCCTATGGCTACACCTTC	CASSQAGSYGYTF
NA	NA	TRBJ2-7	TRBV5-4	TGTGCCAGCAGGGAGGTGGTAGGGTCCTACGAGCAGTACTTC	CASREVVGSYEQYF
NA	few	TRBJ1-1	TRBV5-1	TGCGCCAGCCAACAGGGCTCGAACACTGAAGCTTTCTTT	CASQQGSNTEAFF
NA	NA	TRBJ2-1	TRBV5-6	TGTGCCAGCAGCTTGTTGTCTGAGCAGTTCTTC	CASSLLSEQFF
NA	NA	TRBJ1-4	TRBV14	TGTGCCAGCAGCCGCACCAAGAATGAAAAACTGTTTTTT	CASSRTKNEKLFF
TRBD2	NA	TRBJ2-2	TRBV2	TGTGCCGGCAGGAATAGCGGGGGCCAGAACACCGGGGAGCTGTTTTTT	CAGRNSGGQNTGELFF
NA	few	TRBJ1-2	TRBV14	TGTGCCAGCAGCCCGACTCTCAGGGGTGGTGGCTACACCTTC	CASSPTLRGGGYTF
TRBD1	NA	TRBJ2-4	TRBV15	TGTGCCACCAGCACAGACAGGGGTTCCAAAAACATTCAGTACTTC	CATSTDRGSKNIQYF
TRBD2	NA	TRBJ2-3	TRBV5-1	TGCGCCAGCAGCTACCGATTAGCGGGAGGGTCGGCAGATACGCAGTATTTT	CASSYRLAGGSADTQYF
TRBD1	NA	TRBJ2-2	TRBV5-1	TGCGCCAGCAGCTTGGTAGGGGGCAGGAACACCGGGGAGCTGTTTTTT	CASSLVGGRNTGELFF
NA	NA	TRBJ2-1	TRBV5-1	TGCGCCAGTAGTGAGACAGGCTCCTACAATGAGCAGTTCTTC	CASSETGSYNEQFF
TRBD1	NA	TRBJ1-1	TRBV5-5	TGTGCCAGCAGCCCACAGGGGGACACTGAAGCTTTCTTT	CASSPQGDTEAFF
TRBD1	NA	TRBJ2-5	TRBV11-2	TGTGCCAGCAGCCCGGGACAGCAGCAAGAGACCCAGTACTTC	CASSPGQQQETQYF
NA	NA	TRBJ2-1	TRBV11-3	TGTGCCAGCAGCTCGCCACAGATATACAATGAGCAGTTCTTC	CASSSPQIYNEQFF
TRBD1	NA	TRBJ2-1	TRBV2	TGTGCCAGCATCGGGACAGCTAACAATGAGCAGTTCTTC	CASIGTANNEQFF
TRBD1	NA	TRBJ1-5	TRBV5-6	TGTGCCAGCAACCGACAGGGGCCCGATCAGCCCCAGCATTTT	CASNRQGPDQPQHF
TRBD2	NA	TRBJ2-5	TRBV10-3	TGTGCCATCAGTGAAAGGCTAGCGGGGGGTGGAGAGACCCAGTACTTC	CAISERLAGGGETQYF
NA	NA	TRBJ2-1	TRBV7-8	TGTGCCAGCAGCCCCAGGCGGGGCTACGAAACGGTTGAGCAGTTCTTC	CASSPRRGYETVEQFF
TRBD1	NA	TRBJ2-7	TRBV2	TGTGCCAGCAGTGGGGGGACAGGGGGCCTCTACGAGCAGTACTTC	CASSGGTGGLYEQYF
NA	NA	TRBJ2-2	TRBV11-3	TGTGCCAGCAGTAGCCTGACCCCCGGGGAGCTGTTTTTT	CASSSLTPGELFF
NA	once	TRBJ1-4	TRBV7-6	TGTGCCAGCAGCCAGTTAGCGGGACCAACTAATGAAAAACTGTTTTTT	CASSQLAGPTNEKLFF
NA	once	TRBJ1-3	TRBV28	TGTGCCAGCAGCCCTCCGGGGCCTGGAAACACCATATATTTT	CASSPPGPGNTIYF
NA	once	TRBJ2-6	TRBV5-1	TGCGCCAGCAGCCCGACAAAGACGTCTGGGGCCAACGTCCTGACTTTC	CASSPTKTSGANVLTF